This TCR beta chain was recovered during a study of identical twins. A few counts support this clonotype. TCRdb processed the 5' RACE reads anew with MiXCR; each CDR3 protein has one entry. The top ten hold approximately 1.5% of the sample, which has approximately 600,000 distinct CDR3 sequences, roughly 7.1% seen once. The CDR3 is made up of 15 amino acids. Germline-derived CDR1 and CDR2 are DFQATT and SNEGSKA (reference sequence). Trimming took 3 bases from V and 5 from J; bases not matched to a gene: 6. The same sample was also studied in work on yellow fever vaccine responses in identical twins.

What was sequenced was PBMCs. The chain uses TRBV20-1 and TRBJ2-1, with 11 bases identical to TRBD2. The sequence derives from a woman aged 18-29 years in good health. The CDR3 sequence is CSASPLAGGNNEQFF. CDR3 DNA sequence: TGCAGTGCTAGCCCCCTAGCGGGGGGAAACAATGAGCAGTTCTTC.